This TCR beta chain appears in the sequencing data of a study of early T cells in non-severe SARS-CoV-2 infection. Whole-study results and caveats: The study's VDJdb matching favored anti-spike CD8 responses and missed private and CD4 specificities.

MiXCR was run by TCRdb on the 5' RACE reads, yielding one entry per CDR3 protein. The data show 75,000 to 80,000 distinct CDR3 sequences, roughly 9.6% seen once. This clonotype was seen many times. As yet, its antigen is unknown. The clonotype was recovered from an adult who was a healthcare worker with PCR-confirmed SARS-CoV-2 infection or an uninfected control (not recorded which). Sequencing input: whole blood.

CDR3 nucleotides: TGCAGCTCCCTCGACAGGGGGGAGCTGTTTTTT. It yields the protein CSSLDRGELFF. This rearrangement joins TRBV29-1 to TRBJ2-2; D is perhaps TRBD1 (6 bases). Trimming cost V 8 bases and J 8 bases, with 12 bases left between them. The germline gives CDR1 SQVTM, CDR2 ANQGSEA. CDR3 length: 11 residues.